One and the same sample provided the 16 T cell receptor beta chains below, sequenced in a study of T cell responses to AZD1222 COVID-19 vaccine. Data came from immunoSEQ multiplex PCR; TCRdb stores just in-frame clones and leaves some out. The table includes about 120,000 clones, about 83% detected once. The material sequenced was peripheral blood, taken on day 0 of AZD1222 vaccination. All receptors derive from an adult in good health.

For the CDR3, the DNA is TGTGCCAGCAGCTGGGACTCTGAGGGAACCGGGGAGCTGTTTTTT. This translates into CASSWDSEGTGELFF. The chain uses TRBV9 and TRBJ2-2; TRBD2 might be the D (6 bases). This CDR3 is built from 15 residues. Trimming removed 4 bases from V and 5 bases from J, with 15 bases in between. Germline V lookup: CDR1 SGDLS, CDR2 YYNGEE.

The chain couples TRBV4-3 to TRBJ1-5, with D unresolved. This CDR3 has 15 amino acids. Between the trimmed V and J ends, which lost 0 bases and 4 bases, there was a span of 10 bases. Germline values: CDR1 LGHNA, CDR2 YSLEER. DNA of the CDR3: TGCGCCAGCAGCCAAGATTTCGCCAGAAATCAGCCCCAGCATTTT. Translated: CASSQDFARNQPQHF.

This clone has a count of ten or more. The chain employs TRBV21-1 and TRBJ1-3. TRBV21-1 is a documented pseudogene. CDR3 length equals 15 residues. CDR3 loop: CASSIRAYLGNTIYF. The CDR3 DNA sequence: TGTGCCAGCAGCATTAGGGCCTACCTTGGAAACACCATATATTTT.

The rearrangement joins TRBV15 to TRBJ1-5; 10 nucleotides match TRBD1. The CDR3 consists of 16 residues. V trimming: 3 bases; J trimming: 4 bases; junction bases outside the gene matches: 6. CDR1 is LNHNV, CDR2 YYDKDF, per germline (reference sequence). DNA for the CDR3: TGTGCCACCAGCAGGTCGGACAGGGGGGAAAATCAGCCCCAGCATTTT. As protein: CATSRSDRGENQPQHF.

The V gene is TRBV11-1, the J gene TRBJ2-3; 8 nucleotides match TRBD2. CDR3 length: 15 amino acids. J gave up 3 bases and V 1 base, and 3 bases lay outside the gene matches. Per germline, CDR1 SGHAT and CDR2 FQDESV (reference sequence). The CDR3 coding sequence is TGTGCCAGCAGCTTAGGGGCTAGCGGGACAGATACGCAGTATTTT. It is translated as CASSLGASGTDTQYF. Supplemented by reference TRBV11-1 and TRBJ2-3, the full variable domain reads EAEVAQSPRYKITEKSQAVAFWCDPISGHATLYWYRQILGQGPELLVQFQDESVVDDSQLPKDRFSAERLKGVDSTLKIQPAELGDSAMYLCASSLGASGTDTQYFGPGTRLTVL.

CDR3 bases: TGTGCCAGCAAACGCGGGGGGAAAAGGTACCAAGAGACCCAGTACTTC. Translating gives CASKRGGKRYQETQYF. This sequence joins TRBV28 and TRBJ2-5; 8 bases align to TRBD2. V dropped 7 bases and J dropped 0; count of bases not matched to a gene: 10. This CDR3 has 16 residues. CDR1 and CDR2 from the germline V gene are MDHEN and SYDVKM.

The chain links TRBV2 to TRBJ2-5; a possible D gene is TRBD1 (5 bases). Trimming removed 3 bases from V and 10 bases from J, with 18 bases in between. This CDR3 is built from 14 residues. Germline values: CDR1 SNHLY, CDR2 FYNNEI. CDR3 region: CASSDLGPRGIQYF. The CDR3 region has the DNA TGTGCCAGCAGTGATCTGGGGCCCCGTGGGATCCAGTACTTC.

The rearrangement links TRBV5-4 to TRBJ2-1; D remains unclear. CDR1 and CDR2 (germline): SGHNT, YYREEE (reference sequence). The CDR3 contains 16 residues. V was trimmed by 3 bases and J by 5 bases, leaving 18 bases between them. This CDR3 reads CASSSRALNGNNEQFF. CDR3 DNA sequence: TGTGCCAGCAGCTCGCGAGCCCTTAACGGCAACAATGAGCAGTTCTTC. The full variable domain, its missing parts supplied by reference TRBV5-4 and TRBJ2-1, is ETGVTQSPTHLIKTRGQQVTLRCSSQSGHNTVSWYQQALGQGPQFIFQYYREEENGRGNFPPRFSGLQFPNYSSELNVNALELDDSALYLCASSSRALNGNNEQFFGPGTRLTVL.

The chain joins TRBV5-6 to TRBJ2-4, with no clear D. Germline V lookup: CDR1 SGHDT, CDR2 YYEEEE. The CDR3 contains 17 residues. V was clipped by 3 bases and J by 0 bases, with 16 bases between them. The CDR3 is CASSSEGQLLAKNIQYF. The CDR3 DNA is TGTGCCAGCAGCTCGGAAGGGCAGCTACTAGCCAAAAACATTCAGTACTTC.

The chain combines TRBV9 with TRBJ2-2, with unresolved D. This CDR3 comprises 13 residues. V was clipped by 4 bases and J by 8 bases, with 12 bases between them. The germline CDR1 and CDR2 sequences are SGDLS and YYNGEE. The CDR3 region is CASSPSPVGELFF. The CDR3 nucleotides are TGTGCCAGCAGCCCTTCCCCCGTTGGGGAGCTGTTTTTT.

This rearrangement joins TRBV30 to TRBJ2-2; D remains unclear. Germline V gives CDR1 GTSNPN, CDR2 SVGIG (reference sequence). This CDR3 contains 11 residues. V was trimmed by 2 bases and J by 6 bases, leaving 4 bases between them. The CDR3 DNA reads as TGTGCCTGGAGTCTAGCCGGGGAGCTGTTTTTT. Amino acids: CAWSLAGELFF.

The chain combines TRBV9 with TRBJ1-2, with 9 nucleotides matching TRBD1. The CDR3 runs to 15 residues. Germline V gene sequence: CDR1 SGDLS, CDR2 YYNGEE. V lost 3 bases, J lost 5 bases, and 8 bases stayed unmatched. The CDR3: CASSASGTGSYGYTF. CDR3 coding DNA: TGTGCCAGCAGCGCGTCGGGGACAGGGTCATATGGCTACACCTTC.

The chain couples TRBV7-2 to TRBJ2-7; 9 bases match TRBD2. Germline loops: CDR1 SGHTA, CDR2 FQGNSA. This CDR3 is 18 amino acids long. V shed 5 bases and J 2 bases; nucleotides not matched to a gene: 16. The CDR3 spells CASSVRGRSAGGTYEQYF. CDR3 nucleotide sequence: TGTGCCAGCAGCGTTCGGGGGCGGTCAGCGGGAGGCACCTACGAGCAGTACTTC.

The table lists this clone with many counts. J is TRBJ2-1 and V is TRBV28, with 15 bases identical to TRBD2. Germline V lookup: CDR1 MDHEN, CDR2 SYDVKM. The CDR3 contains 18 residues. Trimming cost V 6 bases and J 2 bases; bases outside gene matches: 8. The CDR3 is CASSTGTSGRSAYNEQFF. In DNA, the CDR3 is TGTGCCAGCAGCACCGGGACTAGCGGGAGGTCGGCCTACAATGAGCAGTTCTTC. The full variable domain, in which reference TRBV28 and TRBJ2-1 provide the parts outside the CDR3, is DVKVTQSSRYLVKRTGEKVFLECVQDMDHENMFWYRQDPGLGLRLIYFSYDVKMKEKGDIPEGYSVSREKKERFSLILESASTNQTSMYLCASSTGTSGRSAYNEQFFGPGTRLTVL.

The chain links TRBV5-5 to TRBJ1-1; the D is unclear. The CDR3 is 13 amino acids. The germline gives CDR1 SGHKS, CDR2 YYEKEE (reference sequence). Between the trimmed V and J ends, which lost 2 bases and 6 bases, there was a span of 11 bases. The CDR3 is CASSLQHNSEAFF. The CDR3, as DNA: TGTGCCAGCAGCTTACAGCACAACTCTGAAGCTTTCTTT.

The chain uses TRBV6-1 and TRBJ2-6; D is unclear. Looked up from germline, CDR1 is MNHNS and CDR2 is SASEGT. V was pared by 2 bases and J by 0 bases, with 17 bases between. The CDR3 sequence is 19 residues long. This CDR3 is CASSERLSRSDSGANVLTF. CDR3 sequence (DNA): TGTGCCAGCAGTGAAAGGCTTTCCCGGTCGGACTCTGGGGCCAACGTCCTGACTTTC.